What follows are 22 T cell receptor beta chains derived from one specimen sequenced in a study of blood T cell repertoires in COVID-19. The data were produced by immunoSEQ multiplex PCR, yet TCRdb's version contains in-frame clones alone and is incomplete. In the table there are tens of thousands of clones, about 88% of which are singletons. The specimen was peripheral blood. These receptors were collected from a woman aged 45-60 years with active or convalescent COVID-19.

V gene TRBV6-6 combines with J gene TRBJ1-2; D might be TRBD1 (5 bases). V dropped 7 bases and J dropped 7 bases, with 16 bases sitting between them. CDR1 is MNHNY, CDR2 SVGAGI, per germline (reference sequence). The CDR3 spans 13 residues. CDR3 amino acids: CASTGTSGGGYTF. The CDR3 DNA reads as TGTGCCAGCACTGGGACCTCCGGGGGTGGCTACACCTTC.

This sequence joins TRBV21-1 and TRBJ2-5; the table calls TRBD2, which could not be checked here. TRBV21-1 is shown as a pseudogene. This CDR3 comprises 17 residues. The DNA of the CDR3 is TGTGCCAGCAGCAATCCCGAGCCGGGAGCGGGAGTGGAGACCCAGTACTTC. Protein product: CASSNPEPGAGVETQYF.

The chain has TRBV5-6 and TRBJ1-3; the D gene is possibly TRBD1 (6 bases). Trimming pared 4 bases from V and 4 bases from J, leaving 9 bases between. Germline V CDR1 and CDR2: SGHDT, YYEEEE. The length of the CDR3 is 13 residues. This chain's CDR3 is CASSRGQGNTIYF. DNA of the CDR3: TGTGCCAGCAGCAGAGGACAGGGAAACACCATATATTTT.

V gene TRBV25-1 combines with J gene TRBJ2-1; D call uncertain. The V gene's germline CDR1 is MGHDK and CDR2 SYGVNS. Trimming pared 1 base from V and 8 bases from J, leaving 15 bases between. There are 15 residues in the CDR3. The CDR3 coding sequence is TGTGCCAGCAGTGAATCCGACGTAATAGCAGATGAGCAGTTCTTC. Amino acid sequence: CASSESDVIADEQFF.

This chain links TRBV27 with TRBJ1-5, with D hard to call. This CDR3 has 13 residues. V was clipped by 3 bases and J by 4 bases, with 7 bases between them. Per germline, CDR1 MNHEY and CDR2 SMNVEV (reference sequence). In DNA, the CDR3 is TGTGCCAGCAGTTTCCTCCCGAATCAGCCCCAGCATTTT. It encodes CASSFLPNQPQHF.

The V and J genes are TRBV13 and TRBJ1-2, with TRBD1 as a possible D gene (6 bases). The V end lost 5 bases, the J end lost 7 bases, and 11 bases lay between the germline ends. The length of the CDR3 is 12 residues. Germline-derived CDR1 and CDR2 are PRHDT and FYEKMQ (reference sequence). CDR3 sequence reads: CASSRTGTGYTF. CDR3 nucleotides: TGTGCCAGCAGCCGAACAGGGACTGGCTACACCTTC.

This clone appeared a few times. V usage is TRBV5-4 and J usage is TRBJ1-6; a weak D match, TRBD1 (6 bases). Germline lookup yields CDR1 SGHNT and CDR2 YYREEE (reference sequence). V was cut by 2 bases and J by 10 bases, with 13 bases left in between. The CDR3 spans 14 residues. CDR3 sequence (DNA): TGTGCCAGCAGCTTTACAGGGTTGAGGTCACCCCTCCACTTT. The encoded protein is CASSFTGLRSPLHF.

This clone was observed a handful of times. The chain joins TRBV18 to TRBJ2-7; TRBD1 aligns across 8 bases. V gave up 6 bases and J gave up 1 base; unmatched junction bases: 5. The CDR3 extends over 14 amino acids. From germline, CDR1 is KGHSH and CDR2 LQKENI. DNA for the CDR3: TGTGCCAGCTCCCCAGGGGGCCGGTCCTACGAGCAGTACTTC. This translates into CASSPGGRSYEQYF.

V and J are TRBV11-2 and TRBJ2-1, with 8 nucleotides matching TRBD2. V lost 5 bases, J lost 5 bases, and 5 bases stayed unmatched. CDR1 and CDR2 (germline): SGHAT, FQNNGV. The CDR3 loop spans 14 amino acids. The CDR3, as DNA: TGTGCCAGCAGCCGGGAGGGCCTTCACAATGAGCAGTTCTTC. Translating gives CASSREGLHNEQFF.

The CDR3 bases are TGTGCCAGCAGCGTAAACAGCCCTTCCTACGAGCAGTACTTC. Translated: CASSVNSPSYEQYF. This rearrangement joins TRBV9 to TRBJ2-7; no clear D gene. The CDR3 has 14 residues. Germline assignment: CDR1 SGDLS and CDR2 YYNGEE. Deletions cut 1 base from V and 1 base from J, with 9 bases between.

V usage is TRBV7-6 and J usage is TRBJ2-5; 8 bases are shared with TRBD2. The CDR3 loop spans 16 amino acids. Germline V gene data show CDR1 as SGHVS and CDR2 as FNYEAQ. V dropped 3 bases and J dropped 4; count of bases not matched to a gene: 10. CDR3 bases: TGTGCCAGCAGCTTGGAGGGACTAGAGGGACCAGAGACCCAGTACTTC. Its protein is CASSLEGLEGPETQYF.

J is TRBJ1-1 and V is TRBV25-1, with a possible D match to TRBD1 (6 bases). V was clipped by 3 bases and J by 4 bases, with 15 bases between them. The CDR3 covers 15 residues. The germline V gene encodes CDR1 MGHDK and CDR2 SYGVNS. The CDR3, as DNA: TGTGCCAGCAGTGAGGACAGAGAATTTACCACTGAAGCTTTCTTT. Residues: CASSEDREFTTEAFF.

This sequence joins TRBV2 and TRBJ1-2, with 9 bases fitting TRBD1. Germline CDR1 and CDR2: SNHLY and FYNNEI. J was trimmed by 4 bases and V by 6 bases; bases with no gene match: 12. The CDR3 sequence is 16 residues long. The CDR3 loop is CASSDTGTGRGYGYTF. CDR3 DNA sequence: TGTGCCAGCAGCGACACCGGGACAGGGAGGGGCTATGGCTACACCTTC.

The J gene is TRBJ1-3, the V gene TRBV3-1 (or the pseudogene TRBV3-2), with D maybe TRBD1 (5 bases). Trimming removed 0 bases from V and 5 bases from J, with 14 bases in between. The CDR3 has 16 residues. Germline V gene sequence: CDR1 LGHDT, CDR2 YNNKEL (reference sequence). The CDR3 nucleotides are TGTGCCAGCAGCCAAGACGGGGGGTCTCGGCGAAACACCATATATTTT. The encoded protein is CASSQDGGSRRNTIYF.

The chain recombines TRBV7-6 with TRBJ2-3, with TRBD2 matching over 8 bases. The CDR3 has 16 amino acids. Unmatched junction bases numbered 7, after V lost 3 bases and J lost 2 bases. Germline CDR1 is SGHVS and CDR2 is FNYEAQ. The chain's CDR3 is CASSFLLAEDTDTQYF. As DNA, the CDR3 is TGTGCCAGCAGCTTCTTACTAGCGGAGGACACAGATACGCAGTATTTT.

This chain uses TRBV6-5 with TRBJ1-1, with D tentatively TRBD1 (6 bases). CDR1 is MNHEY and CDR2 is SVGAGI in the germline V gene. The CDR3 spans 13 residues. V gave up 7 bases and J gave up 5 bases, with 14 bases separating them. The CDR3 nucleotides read TGTGCCAGCATTGGCAGGGGAAGAACTGAAGCTTTCTTT. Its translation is CASIGRGRTEAFF.

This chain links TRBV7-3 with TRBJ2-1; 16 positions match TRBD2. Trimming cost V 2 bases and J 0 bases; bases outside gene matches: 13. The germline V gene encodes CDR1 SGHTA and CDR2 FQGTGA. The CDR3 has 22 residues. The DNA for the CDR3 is TGTGCCAGCAGCTTACGACGACTGGGACTAGCGGGAGGGTCTGCCTCCTACAATGAGCAGTTCTTC. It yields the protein CASSLRRLGLAGGSASYNEQFF. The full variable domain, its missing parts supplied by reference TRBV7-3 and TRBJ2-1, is GAGVSQTPSNKVTEKGKYVELRCDPISGHTALYWYRQSLGQGPEFLIYFQGTGAADDSGLPNDRFFAVRPEGSVSTLKIQRTERGDSAVYLCASSLRRLGLAGGSASYNEQFFGPGTRLTVL.

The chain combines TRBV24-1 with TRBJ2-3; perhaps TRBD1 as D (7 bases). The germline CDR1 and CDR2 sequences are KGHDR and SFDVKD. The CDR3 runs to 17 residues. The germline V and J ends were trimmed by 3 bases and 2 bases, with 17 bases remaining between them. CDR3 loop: CATSDGGTVGFTDTQYF. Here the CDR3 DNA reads TGTGCCACCAGTGATGGAGGGACAGTCGGGTTCACAGATACGCAGTATTTT.

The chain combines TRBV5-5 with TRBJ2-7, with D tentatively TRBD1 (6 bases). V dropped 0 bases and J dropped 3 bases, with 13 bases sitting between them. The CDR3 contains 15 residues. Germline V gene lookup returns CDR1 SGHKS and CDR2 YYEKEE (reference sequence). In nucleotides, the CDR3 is TGTGCCAGCAGCTTGGTAGCAGGGGTACTCTACGAGCAGTACTTC. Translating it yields CASSLVAGVLYEQYF.

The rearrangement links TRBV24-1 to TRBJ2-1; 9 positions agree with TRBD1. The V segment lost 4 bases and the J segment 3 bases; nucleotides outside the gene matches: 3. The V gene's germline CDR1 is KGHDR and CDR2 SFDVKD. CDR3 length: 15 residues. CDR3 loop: CATSETGGLYNEQFF. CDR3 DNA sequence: TGTGCCACCAGTGAAACAGGGGGCCTCTACAATGAGCAGTTCTTC.

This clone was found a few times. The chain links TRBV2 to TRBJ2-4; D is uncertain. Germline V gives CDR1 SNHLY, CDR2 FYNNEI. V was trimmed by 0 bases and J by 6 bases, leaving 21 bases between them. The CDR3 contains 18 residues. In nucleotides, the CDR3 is TGTGCCAGCAGTGAAGCGCTGCCCGAGGCCGACTTAAGAAACATTCAGTACTTC. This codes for CASSEALPEADLRNIQYF.

The DNA for the CDR3 is TGTGCCAGTATCCCAGGCCCACTAGCGGGAGTGGTGAGGTGGGATGAGCAGTTCTTC. Translation gives CASIPGPLAGVVRWDEQFF. V gene TRBV19 combines with J gene TRBJ2-1, with 11 positions matching TRBD2. This CDR3 comprises 19 residues. Germline V gene data show CDR1 as LNHDA and CDR2 as SQIVND (reference sequence). Trimming at V came to 7 bases and at J to 8 bases, leaving 22 bases not matched to a gene.